Listed below are T cell receptor beta chains from one sample, sequenced in a study of cytomegalovirus exposure and HLA in healthy donors. Here immunoSEQ multiplex PCR was the method, and the copy in TCRdb shows in-frame clones only, minus some. The table has 80,000 to 100,000 clones, around 81% seen once. Source material: PBMCs. All receptors come from a middle-aged man in good health and CMV-seropositive. The CDR3 runs from the conserved cysteine through the conserved F or W. A D gene is named only where the DNA matches it firmly. Only some rows state a clone size, as once, few, many or a class for expanded clones.

J gene: TRBJ1-1; clone size: .; V gene: TRBV6-1; D gene: .; CDR3 DNA: TGTGCCAGCAGTGAAATCAGGAACACTGAAGCTTTCTTT; CDR3 protein: CASSEIRNTEAFF
J gene: TRBJ2-2; clone size: .; V gene: TRBV7-8; D gene: .; CDR3 DNA: TGTGCCAGCAGCTTAGATGAGCGTCGTACCGGGGAGCTGTTTTTT; CDR3 protein: CASSLDERRTGELFF
J gene: TRBJ2-3; clone size: .; V gene: TRBV9; D gene: .; CDR3 DNA: TGTGCCAGCAGCGTGTCCGGGACTCCGTACTCAGATACGCAGTATTTT; CDR3 protein: CASSVSGTPYSDTQYF
J gene: TRBJ1-1; clone size: once; V gene: TRBV10-3; D gene: .; CDR3 DNA: TGTGCCATCAGTGAGGGACTCATGAACACTGAAGCTTTCTTT; CDR3 protein: CAISEGLMNTEAFF
J gene: TRBJ1-1; clone size: few; V gene: TRBV25-1; D gene: TRBD1; CDR3 DNA: TGTGCCAGCGACTCCGGGACAGGGAGGACTGAAGCTTTCTTT; CDR3 protein: CASDSGTGRTEAFF
J gene: TRBJ1-5; clone size: .; V gene: TRBV5-1; D gene: TRBD1; CDR3 DNA: TGCGCCAGCAGCCCGGGACAGGGACTTTCTAATCAGCCCCAGCATTTT; CDR3 protein: CASSPGQGLSNQPQHF
J gene: TRBJ2-1; clone size: .; V gene: TRBV5-1; D gene: TRBD2; CDR3 DNA: TGCGCCAGCAGCGCAAGGGGGGTCGGGACTAGCTACAATGAGCAGTTCTTC; CDR3 protein: CASSARGVGTSYNEQFF
J gene: TRBJ2-1; clone size: once; V gene: TRBV9; D gene: .; CDR3 DNA: TGTGCCAGCAGCTGGGGAGGGGGAATTGAGAATGAGCAGTTCTTC; CDR3 protein: CASSWGGGIENEQFF
J gene: TRBJ2-2; clone size: .; V gene: TRBV10-3; D gene: .; CDR3 DNA: TGTGCCATCAGTGAATTGGGGGCATACACCGGGGAGCTGTTTTTT; CDR3 protein: CAISELGAYTGELFF
J gene: TRBJ1-5; clone size: .; V gene: TRBV30; D gene: TRBD1; CDR3 DNA: TGTGCCTGGCAAACAGGGGTTGGCAATCAGCCCCAGCATTTT; CDR3 protein: CAWQTGVGNQPQHF
J gene: TRBJ1-6; clone size: .; V gene: TRBV5-1; D gene: .; CDR3 DNA: TGCGCCAGCAGCTCAGAGGGTATTGCTTCACCCCTCCACTTT; CDR3 protein: CASSSEGIASPLHF
J gene: TRBJ1-3; clone size: .; V gene: TRBV7-9; D gene: .; CDR3 DNA: TGTGCCAGCAGCTTAGCGGGGCCGCTTCCTGGAAACACCATATATTTT; CDR3 protein: CASSLAGPLPGNTIYF
J gene: TRBJ2-2; clone size: once; V gene: TRBV2; D gene: TRBD2; CDR3 DNA: TGTGCCAGCATTCCCTTTACTAGCGGCACCGGGGAGCTGTTTTTT; CDR3 protein: CASIPFTSGTGELFF
J gene: TRBJ2-7; clone size: .; V gene: TRBV6-5; D gene: TRBD1; CDR3 DNA: TGTGCCAGCAGCAGACAGGGGAACTGGGGCTACGAGCAGTACTTC; CDR3 protein: CASSRQGNWGYEQYF
J gene: TRBJ1-4; clone size: .; V gene: TRBV6-6; D gene: TRBD1; CDR3 DNA: TGTGCCAGCAGTTACGGTCGGACAGGGGTTGAAAAACTGTTTTTT; CDR3 protein: CASSYGRTGVEKLFF
J gene: TRBJ2-2; clone size: .; V gene: TRBV25-1; D gene: .; CDR3 DNA: TGTGCCAGCAGTGAACAGGGCCCCTGGGAGCTGTTTTTT; CDR3 protein: CASSEQGPWELFF
J gene: TRBJ2-2; clone size: .; V gene: TRBV5-4; D gene: TRBD2; CDR3 DNA: TGTGCCAGCAGCCCGGGGACTAGCGGGAGAGGCACCGGGGAGCTGTTTTTT; CDR3 protein: CASSPGTSGRGTGELFF
J gene: TRBJ2-3; clone size: .; V gene: TRBV6-1; D gene: .; CDR3 DNA: TGTGCCAGCAGTGTAACAGGGAGCACAGATACGCAGTATTTT; CDR3 protein: CASSVTGSTDTQYF
J gene: TRBJ2-7; clone size: .; V gene: TRBV7-9; D gene: TRBD1; CDR3 DNA: TGTGCCAGCAGCTACAGGGGTAGCGAGCAGTACTTC; CDR3 protein: CASSYRGSEQYF
J gene: TRBJ1-5; clone size: .; V gene: TRBV30; D gene: .; CDR3 DNA: TGTGCCTGGAGCCCACAGGCCCGCAATCAGCCCCAGCATTTT; CDR3 protein: CAWSPQARNQPQHF
J gene: TRBJ1-1; clone size: .; V gene: TRBV11-3; D gene: .; CDR3 DNA: TGTGCCAGCTCTCGGCAAGGGGAGGGGAATGAAGCTTTCTTT; CDR3 protein: CASSRQGEGNEAFF
J gene: TRBJ2-3; clone size: .; V gene: TRBV7-9; D gene: .; CDR3 DNA: TGTGCCAGCACGAGAGGTCAGGGCTCAGATACGCAGTATTTT; CDR3 protein: CASTRGQGSDTQYF
J gene: TRBJ2-1; clone size: .; V gene: TRBV2; D gene: .; CDR3 DNA: TGTGCCAGCAGTCAACGCCCGCCGGAAGCGGATGAGCAGTTCTTC; CDR3 protein: CASSQRPPEADEQFF
J gene: TRBJ2-3; clone size: few; V gene: TRBV6-1; D gene: .; CDR3 DNA: TGTGCCAGCCGCTCGGGGGAGGACACAGATACGCAGTATTTT; CDR3 protein: CASRSGEDTDTQYF
J gene: TRBJ1-2; clone size: .; V gene: TRBV7-9; D gene: .; CDR3 DNA: TGTTCCAGCAGCTTAAGCGAAAATGGCTACACCTTC; CDR3 protein: CSSSLSENGYTF
J gene: TRBJ1-4; clone size: .; V gene: TRBV7-9; D gene: TRBD1; CDR3 DNA: TGTGCCAGCAGCCCTCAGACAGGGAGCGAAAAACTGTTTTTT; CDR3 protein: CASSPQTGSEKLFF
J gene: TRBJ2-7; clone size: .; V gene: TRBV5-4; D gene: .; CDR3 DNA: TGTGCCAGCAGCTACCCTCGACAGGAGAGGTACGAGCAGTACTTC; CDR3 protein: CASSYPRQERYEQYF
J gene: TRBJ1-2; clone size: .; V gene: TRBV5-1; D gene: .; CDR3 DNA: TGCGCCAGCAGCTTGGGTGGTGACAGTGGCTACACCTTC; CDR3 protein: CASSLGGDSGYTF
J gene: TRBJ1-1; clone size: .; V gene: TRBV19; D gene: TRBD1; CDR3 DNA: TGTGCCAGTAGTACACAGGGGGCGAACACTGAAGCTTTCTTT; CDR3 protein: CASSTQGANTEAFF
J gene: TRBJ1-2; clone size: .; V gene: TRBV10-3; D gene: TRBD1; CDR3 DNA: TGTGCCATCACCGAGACAGGGGGGAGCTATGGCTACACCTTC; CDR3 protein: CAITETGGSYGYTF
J gene: TRBJ1-6; clone size: .; V gene: TRBV2; D gene: TRBD1; CDR3 DNA: TGTGCCAGCAGGGGACAGGGAGACAATTCACCCCTCCACTTT; CDR3 protein: CASRGQGDNSPLHF
J gene: TRBJ2-5; clone size: .; V gene: TRBV2; D gene: TRBD1; CDR3 DNA: TGTGCCAGCAGCGATGACAGGGGTGATGAGACCCAGTACTTC; CDR3 protein: CASSDDRGDETQYF
J gene: TRBJ1-5; clone size: .; V gene: TRBV19; D gene: TRBD1; CDR3 DNA: TGTGCCAGTAGTGGACAGGGTAGCAATCAGCCCCAGCATTTT; CDR3 protein: CASSGQGSNQPQHF
J gene: TRBJ1-5; clone size: .; V gene: TRBV2; D gene: .; CDR3 DNA: TGTGCCAGCAGGCAGGGTGTCCGGCAGCCCCAGCATTTT; CDR3 protein: CASRQGVRQPQHF
J gene: TRBJ1-2; clone size: .; V gene: TRBV7-8; D gene: .; CDR3 DNA: TGTGCCAGCAGCCCAACGGGGGGAGGGTATGGCTACACCTTC; CDR3 protein: CASSPTGGGYGYTF
J gene: TRBJ1-2; clone size: once; V gene: TRBV21-1; D gene: .; CDR3 DNA: TGTGCCAGCAGCAAAGAGGGCTGGACAGGGGGCTTGGTCTATGGCTACACCTTC; CDR3 protein: CASSKEGWTGGLVYGYTF
J gene: TRBJ1-1; clone size: .; V gene: TRBV19; D gene: TRBD1; CDR3 DNA: TGTGCCGCCAGTAGTATAGAGGACAGGCTTACTGAAGCTTTCTTT; CDR3 protein: CAASSIEDRLTEAFF
J gene: TRBJ1-1; clone size: .; V gene: TRBV27; D gene: .; CDR3 DNA: TGTGCCAGCAGTTTGGGGGGGAACACTGAAGCTTTCTTT; CDR3 protein: CASSLGGNTEAFF
J gene: TRBJ1-1; clone size: .; V gene: TRBV13; D gene: TRBD1; CDR3 DNA: TGTGCCAGCAGCTTCCAAGGGACAGTGAACACTGAAGCTTTCTTT; CDR3 protein: CASSFQGTVNTEAFF
J gene: TRBJ1-2; clone size: .; V gene: TRBV7-9; D gene: .; CDR3 DNA: TGTTCCAGCAGCCGACAGTCAGGGGGCTACACCTTC; CDR3 protein: CSSSRQSGGYTF
J gene: TRBJ1-4; clone size: .; V gene: TRBV19; D gene: TRBD1; CDR3 DNA: TGTGCCAGTAGTCGGGACAGGGCAAGCCGTCCTAATGAAAAACTGTTTTTT; CDR3 protein: CASSRDRASRPNEKLFF
J gene: TRBJ2-5; clone size: .; V gene: TRBV27; D gene: TRBD2; CDR3 DNA: TGTGCCAGCAGTCCTCTCGGGGAGGGTAAGACCCAGTACTTC; CDR3 protein: CASSPLGEGKTQYF
J gene: TRBJ1-5; clone size: .; V gene: TRBV7-8; D gene: TRBD1; CDR3 DNA: TGTGCCAGCAGCTTACGGACAGGAGGCAATCAGCCCCAGCATTTT; CDR3 protein: CASSLRTGGNQPQHF
J gene: TRBJ2-2; clone size: few; V gene: TRBV5-1; D gene: TRBD1; CDR3 DNA: TGCGCCAGCACCGATCAGGGGGCGACCGGGGAGCTGTTTTTT; CDR3 protein: CASTDQGATGELFF
J gene: TRBJ2-1; clone size: .; V gene: TRBV5-1; D gene: .; CDR3 DNA: TGCGCCAGCAGCGCCTCGGGGGACAATGAGCAGTTCTTC; CDR3 protein: CASSASGDNEQFF
J gene: TRBJ2-4; clone size: few; V gene: TRBV27; D gene: .; CDR3 DNA: TGTGCCAGCAGTTTATCGGCGGGGATCCTCTCAGCCAAAAACATTCAGTACTTC; CDR3 protein: CASSLSAGILSAKNIQYF
J gene: TRBJ1-1; clone size: .; V gene: TRBV6-5; D gene: TRBD1; CDR3 DNA: TGTGCCAGCACCGACAGGGATAACACTGAAGCTTTCTTT; CDR3 protein: CASTDRDNTEAFF
J gene: TRBJ2-7; clone size: .; V gene: TRBV19; D gene: .; CDR3 DNA: TGTGCCAGTAGTCCCCGGACAGCTTACGAGCAGTACTTC; CDR3 protein: CASSPRTAYEQYF
J gene: TRBJ1-4; clone size: .; V gene: TRBV6-6; D gene: TRBD1; CDR3 DNA: TGTGCCAGCAGACCGGACAGGGTGGGTGAAAAACTGTTTTTT; CDR3 protein: CASRPDRVGEKLFF